This entry features one T cell receptor beta chain sequence. This sample was taken from a study of blood T cell repertoires in COVID-19. This table comes from immunoSEQ multiplex PCR, and its TCRdb copy is limited to in-frame clones, with some not included. The sample holds 200,000 or so clones; about 80% are singletons and the top ten take 7% to 9%. Germline loops: CDR1 LNHDA, CDR2 SQIVND (reference sequence). With 5 bases removed from V and 1 base from J, the gap between germline ends came to 5 bases. The CDR3 covers 12 residues. The chain uses TRBV19 and TRBJ1-2; D ambiguous. The sequenced sample was PBMCs or T cells enriched from blood (not recorded which). The source is a man in his forties who had recovered from COVID-19. In DNA form, the CDR3 reads TGTGCCAGTAGTGCAGTTAACTATGGCTACACCTTC. This gives the protein CASSAVNYGYTF.